What follows are 27 T cell receptor beta chains derived from one specimen sequenced in a study of blood T cell repertoires in COVID-19. Only in-frame clones appear in the TCRdb table, and some are missing; sequencing was by immunoSEQ multiplex PCR. The sample records about 190,000 clones, less than 80% being singletons. Specimen: peripheral blood. The receptor set was obtained from a woman in her forties or fifties with acute or convalescent COVID-19.

The chain links TRBV21-1 to TRBJ1-5; the table's D call TRBD1 went unverified against the DNA. TRBV21-1 is a pseudogene segment. CDR3 length: 16 amino acids. Written as DNA, the CDR3 is TGTGCCAGCAGCAAAGGGCAGGGTAAAAGCAATCAGCCCCAGCATTTT. Residues: CASSKGQGKSNQPQHF.

The gene calls are TRBV5-8 and TRBJ2-7, with 9 positions matching TRBD1. Germline trimming cut 4 bases from V and 4 bases from J; bases unmatched to any gene: 6. Germline assignment: CDR1 SGHTS and CDR2 YDEGEE. This CDR3 has 14 amino acids. The CDR3: CASSKGTGIYEQYF. The CDR3 DNA is TGTGCCAGCAGCAAAGGGACAGGGATTTACGAGCAGTACTTC.

The V call is TRBV18, the J call TRBJ1-5, with 8 bases identical to TRBD1. The trim removed 3 bases at V and 6 bases at J, leaving 1 base unmatched. This CDR3 region has 13 residues. CDR1 and CDR2 (germline): KGHSH, LQKENI. CDR3 loop: CASSPTGAQPQHF. CDR3 in DNA: TGTGCCAGCTCACCGACAGGGGCTCAGCCCCAGCATTTT.

The chain is built from TRBV11-3 and TRBJ2-7; 8 bases are shared with TRBD1. Germline V gives CDR1 SGHNT, CDR2 YENEEA. The CDR3 is 13 amino acids. J gave up 2 bases and V 6 bases, and 3 bases lay outside the gene matches. The CDR3 bases are TGTGCCAGCAGTCAGGGGGCACCCTACGAGCAGTACTTC. Its protein is CASSQGAPYEQYF.

This chain links TRBV28 with TRBJ1-3; no reliable D call. V gave up 7 bases and J gave up 4 bases, with 8 bases separating them. The germline CDR1 and CDR2 sequences are MDHEN and SYDVKM. The CDR3 sequence is 12 residues long. The chain's CDR3 is CASTGYGNTIYF. The CDR3, as DNA: TGTGCCAGCACCGGGTACGGAAACACCATATATTTT.

The chain has TRBV28 and TRBJ2-1; TRBD2 is a possible D gene (5 bases). Germline assignment: CDR1 MDHEN and CDR2 SYDVKM. The CDR3 totals 12 residues. Trimming removed 7 bases at V and 12 bases at J, with 16 bases between. CDR3 in DNA: TGTGCCAGCATTTCCCCTCCGGGAAGGCAGTTCTTC. It specifies CASISPPGRQFF.

This clone was seen more than once but under ten times. The J gene is TRBJ1-1, the V gene TRBV7-2, with TRBD1 matching over 7 bases. The CDR3 runs to 13 residues. Looked up from germline, CDR1 is SGHTA and CDR2 is FQGNSA. With 6 bases clipped from V and 0 bases from J, the junction kept 1 base outside the gene matches. CDR3 sequence: CASSDRVNTEAFF. CDR3 nucleotides: TGTGCCAGCAGTGACAGGGTGAACACTGAAGCTTTCTTT.

V usage is TRBV29-1 and J usage is TRBJ2-1; no firm D call. V lost 6 bases to trimming and J lost 3 bases, with 9 bases between them. The CDR3 has 12 amino acids. Germline CDR1 is SQVTM and CDR2 is ANQGSEA. This CDR3 is CSVRAGYNEQFF. CDR3 sequence (DNA): TGCAGCGTACGCGCAGGCTACAATGAGCAGTTCTTC.

The chain combines TRBV2 with TRBJ1-2, with D possibly TRBD1 on 6 matching bases. V was pared by 5 bases and J by 8 bases, with 12 bases between. This CDR3 is built from 12 residues. The germline gives CDR1 SNHLY, CDR2 FYNNEI. CDR3 residues: CASSPDRRGYTF. Written as DNA, the CDR3 is TGTGCCAGCAGTCCTGACAGGAGGGGCTACACCTTC.

The chain joins TRBV28 to TRBJ1-1, with D maybe TRBD1 (5 bases). This CDR3 spans 11 amino acids. V was shortened by 6 bases and J by 10 bases, with 12 bases between the two germline ends. Germline V gene lookup returns CDR1 MDHEN and CDR2 SYDVKM. CDR3: CASRGPVGAFF. The CDR3 region has the DNA TGTGCCAGCAGGGGGCCTGTGGGAGCTTTCTTT. Full variable domain (remainder filled in from reference TRBV28 and TRBJ1-1): DVKVTQSSRYLVKRTGEKVFLECVQDMDHENMFWYRQDPGLGLRLIYFSYDVKMKEKGDIPEGYSVSREKKERFSLILESASTNQTSMYLCASRGPVGAFFGQGTRLTVV.

The chain joins TRBV6-5 to TRBJ2-2, with 8 positions matching TRBD1. J lost 3 bases, V lost 8 bases, and 5 bases had no gene match. CDR3 length equals 14 residues. Germline V gives CDR1 MNHEY, CDR2 SVGAGI. The CDR3 spells CASRTGPDTGELFF. Written as DNA, the CDR3 is TGTGCCAGCCGGACAGGGCCCGACACCGGGGAGCTGTTTTTT.

The genes are TRBV7-2 and TRBJ1-4, with 11 nucleotides matching TRBD1. The CDR3 has 18 amino acids. V trimming: 4 bases; J trimming: 8 bases; junction bases outside the gene matches: 15. Germline V lookup: CDR1 SGHTA, CDR2 FQGNSA. The CDR3 DNA reads TGTGCCAGCAGCTCCATTCCCCGTGGAGGGACAGGGGGGGAAAAACTGTTTTTT. Translation: CASSSIPRGGTGGEKLFF.

This rearrangement joins TRBV3-1 (or the pseudogene TRBV3-2) to TRBJ1-1; 11 bases align to TRBD1. Germline V gene data show CDR1 as LGHDT and CDR2 as YNNKEL (reference sequence). The CDR3 length is 14 residues. The V and J ends lost 3 bases and 5 bases, in that order; junction bases with no gene match: 2. CDR3: CASSQDRGRTEAFF. Here the CDR3 DNA reads TGTGCCAGCAGCCAGGACAGGGGGCGGACTGAAGCTTTCTTT.

This clone is a singleton in its sample. The gene calls are TRBV30 and TRBJ1-4, with D maybe TRBD1 (5 bases). Germline V gene data show CDR1 as GTSNPN and CDR2 as SVGIG (reference sequence). This CDR3 has 12 amino acids. Between the trimmed V and J ends, which lost 1 base and 11 bases, there was a span of 11 bases. CDR3 coding DNA: TGTGCCTGGAGTGGTCAGGGAGGGAAACTGTTTTTT. Its translation is CAWSGQGGKLFF.

This clone has a handful of counts. V usage is TRBV5-1 and J usage is TRBJ1-4; 7 positions match TRBD1. The CDR3 is 17 residues long. The trim removed 3 bases at V and 1 base at J, leaving 9 bases unmatched. Looked up from germline, CDR1 is SGHRS and CDR2 is YFSETQ. CDR3 in DNA: TGCGCCAGCAGCTCGGGCCGACAGGGTGGAACTAATGAAAAACTGTTTTTT. Encoded protein: CASSSGRQGGTNEKLFF.

The chain employs TRBV2 and TRBJ2-7; D possibly corresponds to TRBD2 (6 bases). V lost 5 bases, J lost 6 bases, and 11 bases lay in between. The CDR3 is made up of 12 amino acids. Germline V gene data show CDR1 as SNHLY and CDR2 as FYNNEI. The CDR3 is CASSPDYSEQYF. The DNA for the CDR3 is TGTGCCAGCAGTCCGGACTACTCCGAGCAGTACTTC.

The chain carries TRBV3-1 (or the pseudogene TRBV3-2) and TRBJ2-1; TRBD2 aligns across 9 bases. The germline CDR1 and CDR2 sequences are LGHDT and YNNKEL (reference sequence). The CDR3 sequence is 15 residues long. After removal of 8 bases from V and 4 bases from J, the junction contained 9 bases not matched to a gene. CDR3: CASHESGGTYNEQFF. The CDR3 nucleotides are TGTGCCAGCCACGAAAGCGGGGGGACTTACAATGAGCAGTTCTTC.

The J gene is TRBJ2-7, the V gene TRBV19; D remains ambiguous. Per germline, CDR1 LNHDA and CDR2 SQIVND (reference sequence). The V end was cut by 8 bases, the J end by 3 bases, with 11 bases between. This CDR3 has 12 amino acids. The CDR3 DNA reads as TGTGCCAGTCAGAGGCGTTACTACGAGCAGTACTTC. Translating gives CASQRRYYEQYF. The variable domain in full, completed from reference TRBV19 and TRBJ2-7, reads DGGITQSPKYLFRKEGQNVTLSCEQNLNHDAMYWYRQDPGQGLRLIYYSQIVNDFQKGDIAEGYSVSREKKESFPLTVTSAQKNPTAFYLCASQRRYYEQYFGPGTRLTVT.

The J gene is TRBJ1-2, the V gene TRBV2, with 8 bases identical to TRBD1. Germline CDR1 is SNHLY and CDR2 is FYNNEI. With V trimmed by 2 bases and J by 4 bases, 3 bases remained unmatched. The CDR3 is 14 amino acids. CDR3: CASSEQGASYGYTF. CDR3 sequence (DNA): TGTGCCAGCAGTGAACAGGGGGCAAGCTATGGCTACACCTTC.

This clone turned up a few times. The chain is built from TRBV30 and TRBJ2-1; 10 bases fit TRBD2. Germline CDR1 and CDR2: GTSNPN and SVGIG (reference sequence). Trimming at V came to 0 bases and at J to 7 bases, leaving 6 bases not matched to a gene. The CDR3 spans 15 residues. This CDR3 is CAWSVSGRAGNEQFF. CDR3 coding DNA: TGTGCCTGGAGTGTAAGCGGGAGGGCGGGGAATGAGCAGTTCTTC.

This rearrangement joins TRBV5-1 to TRBJ2-3; TRBD2 matches at 9 bases. With 4 bases clipped from V and 0 bases from J, the junction kept 9 bases outside the gene matches. The V gene's germline CDR1 is SGHRS and CDR2 YFSETQ. The CDR3 runs to 17 residues. The CDR3: CASSPPSLAGSTDTQYF. CDR3 coding DNA: TGCGCCAGCAGCCCGCCCTCCCTAGCGGGGAGCACAGATACGCAGTATTTT.

The gene calls are TRBV6-5 and TRBJ1-6; D gene uncertain. Germline V gene data show CDR1 as MNHEY and CDR2 as SVGAGI. Trimming stripped 5 bases from V and 6 bases from J, with 14 bases between. This CDR3 has 15 amino acids. CDR3 residues: CASSLKGGGNSPLHF. The CDR3 region has the DNA TGTGCCAGCAGTCTCAAGGGCGGAGGTAATTCACCCCTCCACTTT.

The CDR3 protein is CASSEATGLNSPLHF. CDR3 bases: TGCGCCAGCAGCGAAGCGACAGGGCTAAATTCACCCCTCCACTTT. The chain joins TRBV5-1 to TRBJ1-6; 7 bases match TRBD1. CDR3 size: 15 residues. Germline CDR1 reads SGHRS; CDR2 reads YFSETQ. V lost 4 bases, J lost 7 bases, and 8 bases stayed unmatched.

This clone turned up a few times. This sequence joins TRBV5-4 and TRBJ1-4; D is unclear. The V gene's germline CDR1 is SGHNT and CDR2 YYREEE (reference sequence). The V end lost 3 bases, the J end lost 4 bases, and 4 bases lay between the germline ends. This CDR3 has 12 amino acids. The CDR3 sequence: CASSSFNEKLFF. Written as DNA, the CDR3 is TGTGCCAGCAGCTCGTTTAATGAAAAACTGTTTTTT.

Written as DNA, the CDR3 is TGTGCCAGCAGCCGGGACAACTCCTACGAGCAGTACTTC. Protein: CASSRDNSYEQYF. V usage is TRBV25-1 and J usage is TRBJ2-7; tentatively, D is TRBD1 (6 bases). The CDR3 has 13 residues. The V and J ends lost 6 bases and 0 bases respectively, with 9 bases between them. Per the germline V gene, CDR1 is MGHDK and CDR2 is SYGVNS.

This clone occurred a few times. V gene TRBV2 combines with J gene TRBJ1-5; a weak D match, TRBD1 (6 bases). Germline V gives CDR1 SNHLY, CDR2 FYNNEI. The CDR3 length is 15 residues. Trimming shortened V by 7 bases and J by 3 bases, and 16 bases separated the two germline ends. Here the CDR3 DNA reads TGTGCCAGCACCTTGTCCGGACAGTTCAATCAGCCCCAGCATTTT. This translates into CASTLSGQFNQPQHF. Full variable domain (outside the CDR3, taken from reference TRBV2 and TRBJ1-5): EPEVTQTPSHQVTQMGQEVILRCVPISNHLYFYWYRQILGQKVEFLVSFYNNEISEKSEIFDDQFSVERPDGSNFTLKIRSTKLEDSAMYFCASTLSGQFNQPQHFGDGTRLSIL.

The CDR3 nucleotides read TGTGCCAGCAGCCAGAACCAGGGGGCCGGTGGCTACACCTTC. Translating gives CASSQNQGAGGYTF. The gene calls are TRBV3-1 (or the pseudogene TRBV3-2) and TRBJ1-2, with TRBD1 matching 8 bases. This CDR3 region has 14 residues. CDR1 LGHDT and CDR2 YNNKEL come from the germline V gene (reference sequence). V lost 3 bases, J lost 7 bases, and 7 bases stayed unmatched.